Listed here is a single TCR beta chain. The data stem from a study of shared clonotypes between healthy human individuals. The CDR3 length is 15 residues. CDR1 SGHTA and CDR2 FQGNSA come from the germline V gene. The V end lost 1 base, the J end lost 2 bases, and 12 bases lay between the germline ends. Naive CD8 cells lacked CD45RO, underwent positive selection for CCR7 and left out terminally differentiated effector memory CD45RA+ cells. Some clones are missing from TCRdb's copy, which holds only in-frame ones; the method was immunoSEQ multiplex PCR. The sample has some 2.1 million clones; 90% to 95% are singletons.

Sequencing was carried out using naive CD8+ T cells from PBMCs. The source is a man younger than 30 in good health. Some clones in this sample may be carry-over from other donors' samples. This chain links TRBV7-2 with TRBJ2-7, with a weak D call TRBD1 (5 bases). The CDR3 DNA reads TGTGCCAGCAGCTTAGTCCCCCCGACAGCCTACGAGCAGTACTTC. Its protein is CASSLVPPTAYEQYF.